The rows below give T cell receptor beta chains drawn from one sample of a study of early T cells in non-severe SARS-CoV-2 infection. One entry per CDR3 protein, called by TCRdb with MiXCR from the 5' RACE reads. The sample has roughly 27,000 distinct CDR3 sequences; 4% to 4.5% are singletons. The sample was whole blood. Every receptor here comes from an adult who was a healthcare worker with PCR-confirmed SARS-CoV-2 infection or an uninfected control (not recorded which). Both conserved end residues are part of each CDR3. Size tells how often a clone was seen (once, few, many) or the class of an expanded clone, and some rows leave it out.

CDR3aa: CASSQTGAAYEQYF
v_gene: TRBV2
abundance: many
j_gene: TRBJ2-7

CDR3aa: CASSLHSGSGGHNEQFF
v_gene: TRBV28
abundance: many
j_gene: TRBJ2-1

CDR3aa: CASSSREGASSYNEQFF
v_gene: TRBV11-2
abundance: many
j_gene: TRBJ2-1

CDR3aa: CASSSGRTASNYGYTF
v_gene: TRBV9
abundance: many
j_gene: TRBJ1-2

CDR3aa: CSAVSSGQTYEQYF
v_gene: TRBV20-1
abundance: .
j_gene: TRBJ2-7

CDR3aa: CASSLPIGEALYNTEAFF
v_gene: TRBV28
abundance: many
j_gene: TRBJ1-1

CDR3aa: CASSESTVSGYTF
v_gene: TRBV2
abundance: many
j_gene: TRBJ1-2

CDR3aa: CASSRTSRGTQYF
v_gene: TRBV7-7
abundance: few
j_gene: TRBJ2-5

CDR3aa: CASSFLTGRDTEAFF
v_gene: TRBV5-1
abundance: many
j_gene: TRBJ1-1

CDR3aa: CASSLQGGAPYEQYF
v_gene: TRBV27
abundance: many
j_gene: TRBJ2-7

CDR3aa: CASSERDSYNEQFF
v_gene: TRBV9
abundance: many
j_gene: TRBJ2-1

CDR3aa: CSARAEKASGYTF
v_gene: TRBV20-1
abundance: many
j_gene: TRBJ1-2

CDR3aa: CASSTTYNEQFF
v_gene: TRBV27
abundance: many
j_gene: TRBJ2-1

CDR3aa: CASSGTGGLVAEAFF
v_gene: TRBV2
abundance: many
j_gene: TRBJ1-1

CDR3aa: CASSVGKQSGELFF
v_gene: TRBV9
abundance: few
j_gene: TRBJ2-2

CDR3aa: CSVDQVRTEAFF
v_gene: TRBV29-1
abundance: few
j_gene: TRBJ1-1

CDR3aa: CASSLGPGGSSYNEQFF
v_gene: TRBV7-3
abundance: many
j_gene: TRBJ2-1

CDR3aa: CASRADSGNTIYF
v_gene: TRBV5-1
abundance: many
j_gene: TRBJ1-3

CDR3aa: CASSLNDRQAFF
v_gene: TRBV7-8
abundance: few
j_gene: TRBJ1-1

CDR3aa: CASIQGRSEAFF
v_gene: TRBV6-6
abundance: medium-sized
j_gene: TRBJ1-1

CDR3aa: CASSFVYDEQFF
v_gene: TRBV11-1
abundance: many
j_gene: TRBJ2-1

CDR3aa: CSARGEFLAGRYSYEQYF
v_gene: TRBV20-1
abundance: many
j_gene: TRBJ2-7

CDR3aa: CASSVYRNNQPQHF
v_gene: TRBV7-2
abundance: many
j_gene: TRBJ1-5

CDR3aa: CASSEGAEYNEQFF
v_gene: TRBV2
abundance: medium-sized
j_gene: TRBJ2-1

CDR3aa: CSARLLAGRTKNIQYF
v_gene: TRBV20-1
abundance: many
j_gene: TRBJ2-4

CDR3aa: CSVARSYGYTF
v_gene: TRBV29-1
abundance: many
j_gene: TRBJ1-2

CDR3aa: CASRSLAANTGELFF
v_gene: TRBV11-2
abundance: many
j_gene: TRBJ2-2

CDR3aa: CASSTGLAVGTDTQYF
v_gene: TRBV7-6
abundance: .
j_gene: TRBJ2-3

CDR3aa: CSARASGGNEQFF
v_gene: TRBV20-1
abundance: many
j_gene: TRBJ2-1

CDR3aa: CASSQGTSGIPVGTGELFF
v_gene: TRBV5-1
abundance: many
j_gene: TRBJ2-2

CDR3aa: CASSLVIAGVNEQFF
v_gene: TRBV7-3
abundance: medium-sized
j_gene: TRBJ2-1

CDR3aa: CSARDPAGRNTIYF
v_gene: TRBV20-1
abundance: many
j_gene: TRBJ1-3

CDR3aa: CASRWTGANQPQHF
v_gene: TRBV2
abundance: many
j_gene: TRBJ1-5

CDR3aa: CASSVDSNSYEQYF
v_gene: TRBV5-1
abundance: .
j_gene: TRBJ2-7

CDR3aa: CASSRQAGSSGANVLTF
v_gene: TRBV18
abundance: many
j_gene: TRBJ2-6

CDR3aa: CASSRDNSYEQYF
v_gene: TRBV5-1
abundance: many
j_gene: TRBJ2-7

CDR3aa: CASSSPESETQYF
v_gene: TRBV7-6
abundance: many
j_gene: TRBJ2-5

CDR3aa: CASSAWGGRQYF
v_gene: TRBV2
abundance: few
j_gene: TRBJ2-3

CDR3aa: CASSLSGVGETQYF
v_gene: TRBV7-2
abundance: many
j_gene: TRBJ2-5

CDR3aa: CASRDQRSSQETQYF
v_gene: TRBV5-4
abundance: many
j_gene: TRBJ2-5

CDR3aa: CSVVGHSTYNEQFF
v_gene: TRBV29-1
abundance: .
j_gene: TRBJ2-1

CDR3aa: CASSPQTNEQFF
v_gene: TRBV9
abundance: many
j_gene: TRBJ2-1

CDR3aa: CASSPRGLSGANVLTF
v_gene: TRBV6-2/TRBV6-3
abundance: many
j_gene: TRBJ2-6

CDR3aa: CASRGQAYSGNTIYF
v_gene: TRBV28
abundance: many
j_gene: TRBJ1-3

CDR3aa: CASSSGAAREQYF
v_gene: TRBV5-1
abundance: many
j_gene: TRBJ2-7

CDR3aa: CASSQPTSGNYEQYF
v_gene: TRBV3-1
abundance: many
j_gene: TRBJ2-7

CDR3aa: CASSSTSGRKYF
v_gene: TRBV11-2
abundance: medium-sized
j_gene: TRBJ2-7

CDR3aa: CASSTQIGETEAFF
v_gene: TRBV5-4
abundance: many
j_gene: TRBJ1-1

CDR3aa: CASSSYTDTQYF
v_gene: TRBV7-2
abundance: many
j_gene: TRBJ2-3

CDR3aa: CASSSLYDRGTEAFF
v_gene: TRBV5-1
abundance: many
j_gene: TRBJ1-1